This TCR beta chain is from a study of shared clonotypes between healthy human individuals. Study results and limitations: Having only a few donors restricted how much genetic and exposure-history diversity was captured.

Healthy HIV-negative adults without recent acute infections or vaccinations served as donors. The split of CD4+ cells yielded CD45RA+ naive and CD45RA-negative memory subsets. From germline, CDR1 is SGHRS and CDR2 YFSETQ. V dropped 4 bases and J dropped 4; count of bases not matched to a gene: 7. CDR3 length equals 15 residues. In its sample, this clone was seen a few times. Its specificity is not known. TCRdb keeps only in-frame clones here, not all; method: immunoSEQ multiplex PCR. The sample holds roughly 2 million clones, 95% seen once. V usage is TRBV5-1 and J usage is TRBJ2-7; TRBD2 matches 11 bases. What was sequenced was naive CD4+ T cells sorted from blood. The subset: CD45RA+ positively selected. The TCR comes from a man between 18 and 29 years old in good health. CDR3 sequence: CASSNLAGGPYEQYF. Here the CDR3 DNA reads TGCGCCAGCAGCAACTTAGCGGGAGGGCCGTACGAGCAGTACTTC. Variable domain in full (rest from reference TRBV5-1 and TRBJ2-7): KAGVTQTPRYLIKTRGQQVTLSCSPISGHRSVSWYQQTPGQGLQFLFEYFSETQRNKGNFPGRFSGRQFSNSRSEMNVSTLELGDSALYLCASSNLAGGPYEQYFGPGTRLTVT.